These 22 T cell receptor beta chains were all obtained from the same sample, sequenced in a study of CD8 T cells in Susac syndrome. cDNA came from 0.5 to 1 ug RNA primed by random hexamers. A single record per CDR3 protein comes from TCRdb applying MiXCR to the immunoSEQ multiplex PCR reads. The sample consists of under 80,000 distinct CDR3 sequences, approximately 94% of them appearing once. The source material was CD4+ T cells from PBMCs. The receptor source for this set is a human donor with Susac syndrome.

This chain links TRBV7-6 with TRBJ2-3, with 11 positions matching TRBD2. The CDR3 extends over 14 amino acids. CDR1 is SGHVS and CDR2 is FNYEAQ in the germline V gene. Trimming took 7 bases from V and 4 from J; bases not matched to a gene: 4. The CDR3: CASTTSGSADTQYF. CDR3 in DNA: TGTGCCAGCACTACTAGCGGGAGTGCAGATACGCAGTATTTT.

The chain combines TRBV7-9 with TRBJ2-2, with D tentatively TRBD1 (5 bases). Deletions cut 6 bases from V and 0 bases from J, with 14 bases between. Germline CDR1 and CDR2: SEHNR and FQNEAQ (reference sequence). CDR3 length: 16 residues. The CDR3 sequence: CASSLPAGTNTGELFF. DNA for the CDR3: TGTGCCAGCAGTTTACCCGCAGGGACGAACACCGGGGAGCTGTTTTTT.

The chain is built from TRBV5-1 and TRBJ1-2; the D is unclear. CDR1 is SGHRS, CDR2 YFSETQ, per germline. This CDR3 has 11 amino acids. The ends were cut back, 6 bases at V and 1 base at J, with 4 bases in the middle. CDR3 coding DNA: TGCGCCAGCAAAAGTAACTATGGCTACACCTTC. It encodes CASKSNYGYTF.

This sequence joins TRBV12-5 and TRBJ1-1; perhaps TRBD1 as D (6 bases). CDR3 length: 13 amino acids. V was clipped by 6 bases and J by 3 bases, with 11 bases between them. The V gene's germline CDR1 is LGHNT and CDR2 FRNRAP. The CDR3 bases are TGTGCTAGTGGCCTCCACAGGGACACTGAAGCTTTCTTT. Translating gives CASGLHRDTEAFF.

The CDR3 nucleotides are TGTGCCAGCAGCTTTTTCTCGGGGACTAGCGCCAGAGATACGCAGTATTTT. Amino acid sequence: CASSFFSGTSARDTQYF. The rearrangement links TRBV7-3 to TRBJ2-3; 10 bases are a match to TRBD2. The germline V gene encodes CDR1 SGHTA and CDR2 FQGTGA. The length of the CDR3 is 17 residues. The J segment lost 5 bases and the V segment lost 3 bases, leaving 11 bases of the junction unmatched.

The V and J genes are TRBV6-2 or TRBV6-3 and TRBJ2-1; the match to TRBD2 covers 14 bases. The germline CDR1 and CDR2 sequences are MNHEY and SVGEGT. The CDR3 loop spans 16 amino acids. The J segment lost 9 bases and the V segment lost 7 bases, leaving 11 bases of the junction unmatched. This CDR3 is CASKTSGRGPDGEQFF. CDR3 DNA sequence: TGTGCCAGCAAGACTAGCGGGAGGGGCCCTGATGGTGAGCAGTTCTTC.

The chain couples TRBV24-1 to TRBJ1-5, with 8 bases identical to TRBD1. V gave up 9 bases and J gave up 4 bases; unmatched junction bases: 10. The CDR3 loop spans 15 amino acids. Germline CDR1 and CDR2: KGHDR and SFDVKD. The CDR3 nucleotides read TGTGCCACCGGGACAGGTCTGAGGAAAAATCAGCCCCAGCATTTT. Translating it yields CATGTGLRKNQPQHF.

This chain connects TRBV6-6 to TRBJ1-5; 8 nucleotides line up with TRBD1. Germline V CDR1 and CDR2: MNHNY, SVGAGI (reference sequence). V was clipped by 7 bases and J by 2 bases; unmatched bases: 4. This CDR3 has 14 amino acids. The CDR3 is CASNPQGGNQPQHF. The CDR3 bases are TGTGCCAGCAACCCACAGGGGGGCAATCAGCCCCAGCATTTT.

As DNA, the CDR3 is TGTGCCAGCAGCCGCCCGCATAGCGGGGGAGTTGAGCAGTTCTTC. Its protein product is CASSRPHSGGVEQFF. The chain employs TRBV3-1 and TRBJ2-1; the match to TRBD2 covers 9 bases. Germline CDR1 LGHDT, CDR2 YNNKEL (reference sequence). The CDR3 has 15 residues. Unmatched junction bases numbered 10, after V lost 4 bases and J lost 9 bases.

This chain uses TRBV2 with TRBJ2-5; TRBD2 agrees at 10 bases. Germline values: CDR1 SNHLY, CDR2 FYNNEI. The CDR3 spans 17 residues. V trimming: 0 bases; J trimming: 4 bases; junction bases outside the gene matches: 8. This chain's CDR3 is CASSEARSGGARETQYF. In DNA, the CDR3 is TGTGCCAGCAGTGAAGCTCGGAGCGGGGGGGCCAGAGAGACCCAGTACTTC.

The chain joins TRBV12-3 or TRBV12-4 to TRBJ2-6, with D unclear. The CDR3 has 13 amino acids. The germline V and J ends were trimmed by 6 bases and 0 bases, with 3 bases remaining between them. CDR3 DNA: TGTGCCAGCAGACTCTCTGGGGCCAACGTCCTGACTTTC. Amino acids: CASRLSGANVLTF.

The chain links TRBV27 to TRBJ2-7; 8 bases map to TRBD1. Germline CDR1 and CDR2: MNHEY and SMNVEV (reference sequence). The trim removed 3 bases at V and 7 bases at J, leaving 11 bases unmatched. This CDR3 contains 15 residues. The CDR3 is CASSFGQGTDGEQYF. CDR3 sequence (DNA): TGTGCCAGCAGTTTCGGACAGGGAACCGATGGGGAGCAGTACTTC.

The V and J genes are TRBV30 and TRBJ2-3; 10 bases fit TRBD1. The CDR3 consists of 16 residues. Germline V CDR1 and CDR2: GTSNPN, SVGIG (reference sequence). Unmatched junction bases numbered 16, after V lost 4 bases and J lost 9 bases. CDR3 coding DNA: TGTGCCTGGACCCCAAGGGGGACAGGGGATAAAGGAACGCAGTATTTT. Protein: CAWTPRGTGDKGTQYF.

J is TRBJ2-7 and V is TRBV3-1, with D perhaps matching TRBD1 (5 bases). The V gene lost 7 bases and the J gene lost 4 bases, with 8 bases spanning the gap. Germline CDR1 reads LGHDT; CDR2 reads YNNKEL (reference sequence). This CDR3 is built from 11 residues. The CDR3 nucleotides read TGTGCCAGCACTACAGGATACGAGCAGTACTTC. Encoded protein: CASTTGYEQYF.

V and J are TRBV5-1 and TRBJ2-1, with TRBD1 identical over 9 bases. Germline CDR1 reads SGHRS; CDR2 reads YFSETQ. V trimming: 2 bases; J trimming: 3 bases; junction bases outside the gene matches: 3. The CDR3 spans 15 residues. The CDR3 sequence: CASSFRDRVYNEQFF. CDR3 bases: TGCGCCAGCAGCTTCCGGGACAGGGTCTACAATGAGCAGTTCTTC.

This chain joins TRBV29-1 and TRBJ1-5; D gene uncertain. CDR1 SQVTM and CDR2 ANQGSEA come from the germline V gene. Trimming removed 1 base from V and 6 bases from J, with 10 bases in between. This CDR3 comprises 13 residues. This CDR3 reads CSVEGQSGQPQHF. The CDR3 nucleotides read TGCAGCGTTGAAGGCCAGTCGGGTCAGCCCCAGCATTTT.

The chain employs TRBV6-2 or TRBV6-3 and TRBJ2-1; possibly TRBD2 for D (6 bases). The V and J ends lost 6 bases and 3 bases respectively, with 15 bases between them. This CDR3 has 15 amino acids. CDR1 MNHEY and CDR2 SVGEGT come from the germline V gene. The CDR3 DNA is TGTGCCAGCAGCCCCAACTTGGGAGGCTACAATGAGCAGTTCTTC. Its protein product is CASSPNLGGYNEQFF.

V is TRBV7-2 and J is TRBJ1-6; D is unresolved. The V and J ends lost 6 bases and 12 bases respectively, with 12 bases between them. Germline V CDR1 and CDR2: SGHTA, FQGNSA. This CDR3 comprises 12 residues. This CDR3 reads CASRSFGEPLHF. CDR3 nucleotides: TGTGCCAGCAGGTCTTTTGGGGAACCCCTCCACTTT.

This clonotype showed up just a few times. This rearrangement joins TRBV7-2 to TRBJ1-2; maybe TRBD1 (5 bases). This CDR3 has 15 amino acids. Between the trimmed V and J ends, which lost 2 bases and 7 bases, there was a span of 17 bases. CDR1 SGHTA and CDR2 FQGNSA come from the germline V gene. The CDR3 is CASSLMSMGDPGYTF. The CDR3 bases are TGTGCCAGCAGCTTAATGTCGATGGGGGACCCTGGCTACACCTTC.

This chain joins TRBV27 and TRBJ1-1, with D unresolved. V lost 10 bases and J lost 6, with 27 bases in between. Germline assignment: CDR1 MNHEY and CDR2 SMNVEV (reference sequence). The CDR3 spans 16 residues. This CDR3 reads CAISRRGIALISEAFF. For the CDR3, the DNA is TGTGCCATTTCTCGACGGGGTATCGCCCTCATCTCTGAAGCTTTCTTT.

The chain recombines TRBV7-2 with TRBJ2-5, with 7 bases that match TRBD1. CDR1 SGHTA and CDR2 FQGNSA come from the germline V gene. There are 15 residues in the CDR3. J gave up 3 bases and V 4 bases, and 8 bases lay outside the gene matches. DNA for the CDR3: TGTGCCAGCAGCTACCTCGGGACAGTGAAAGAGACCCAGTACTTC. This translates into CASSYLGTVKETQYF.

This clonotype was counted once. The chain joins TRBV18 to TRBJ2-7; D remains unclear. Germline values: CDR1 KGHSH, CDR2 LQKENI. The length of the CDR3 is 14 residues. V was cut by 0 bases and J by 0 bases, with 6 bases left in between. CDR3 region: CASSPPRPSYEQYF. In DNA, the CDR3 is TGTGCCAGCTCACCACCGAGGCCCTCCTACGAGCAGTACTTC. Complete variable domain (other parts from reference TRBV18 and TRBJ2-7): NAGVMQNPRHLVRRRGQEARLRCSPMKGHSHVYWYRQLPEEGLKFMVYLQKENIIDESGMPKERFSAEFPKEGPSILRIQQVVRGDSAAYFCASSPPRPSYEQYFGPGTRLTVT.